Listed here are 32 T cell receptor beta chains from one sample, sequenced in a study of T cell clonality in common variable immunodeficiency. TCRdb keeps only in-frame clones here, not all; method: immunoSEQ multiplex PCR. The sample counts roughly 50,000 clones, none seen once; the ten largest own nearly 3.5%. The sequencing input was peripheral blood mononuclear cells. These receptors originate from a person aged 18 to 70 in good health.

This clone has just a few counts. The CDR3 goes on 3 residues after the read ends, and that part is filled in from the germline J gene. The J gene is TRBJ2-3, the V gene TRBV7-6; weak D call: TRBD2 (7 bases). Trimming stripped 8 bases from V and 2 bases from J, with 20 bases between. The CDR3 has 16 residues. CDR1 and CDR2 from the germline V gene are SGHVS and FNYEAQ. The CDR3 here is CASRGALANHTDTQYF. The CDR3 bases that were read are TGTGCCAGCCGGGGGGCCCTAGCGAATCACACAGATACG.

This clone has just a few counts. The CDR3 end is not reached by the read, which stops 3 residues before it; the germline J gene fills it in. J is TRBJ1-2 and V is TRBV18; 7 bases are a match to TRBD1. Germline lookup yields CDR1 KGHSH and CDR2 LQKENI. The CDR3 contains 14 residues. Here the CDR3 reads CASSPGLGGNDYTF. The covered CDR3 bases are TGTGCCAGCTCACCGGGACTAGGGGGCAATGAC.

This clone was detected many times. The missing CDR3 end, 3 residues past where the read stops, is filled in from the germline J gene. V usage is TRBV29-1 and J usage is TRBJ1-1; 7 nucleotides line up with TRBD1. The CDR3 spans 13 residues. Germline V gene data show CDR1 as SQVTM and CDR2 as ANQGSEA. Germline trimming cut 8 bases from V and 5 bases from J; bases unmatched to any gene: 11. This CDR3 reads CSTRQGRSTEAFF. The DNA read from the CDR3 is TGCAGCACCCGACAGGGAAGATCAACTGAA.

This clone has a count of ten or more. The sequenced fragment ends 3 residues before the CDR3 boundary, so the rest is inferred from the germline J gene. J is TRBJ1-6 and V is TRBV14; D perhaps matches TRBD1 (6 bases). Germline lookup yields CDR1 SGHDN and CDR2 FVKESK. Deletions cut 0 bases from V and 11 bases from J, with 11 bases between. The length of the CDR3 is 14 residues. CDR3 DNA (partial): TGTGCCAGCAGCCAAGAATTTAGACAGGCACCC. It encodes CASSQEFRQAP. The entire CDR3 is CASSQEFRQAPLHF. The full variable domain, its missing parts supplied by reference TRBV14 and TRBJ1-6, is EAGVTQFPSHSVIEKGQTVTLRCDPISGHDNLYWYRRVMGKEIKFLLHFVKESKQDESGMPNNRFLAERTGGTYSTLKVQPAELEDSGVYFCASSQEFRQAPLHFGNGTRLTVT.

This clone showed up many times. From the germline J gene comes the end of the CDR3, since the read stops 3 residues before it. The V call is TRBV18, the J call TRBJ2-7; no clear D. Germline CDR1 KGHSH, CDR2 LQKENI. This CDR3 has 13 residues. The V gene lost 5 bases and the J gene lost 6 bases, with 14 bases spanning the gap. The part of the CDR3 DNA that was read is TGTGCCAGCTCAAACACAAGGGCTGGCGAG. Encoded protein: CASSNTRAGE. The full CDR3 protein is CASSNTRAGEQYF.

To note about this clone: The sequence runs out 3 residues before the end of the CDR3; the remainder is reconstructed from the germline J gene. The chain uses TRBV30 and TRBJ1-2, with D uncertain. CDR1 is GTSNPN and CDR2 is SVGIG in the germline V gene (reference sequence). The CDR3 totals 14 residues. CDR3 DNA, as far as it was read: TGTGCCTGGAGCCTCGGGCTAGCATCCTACGAC. Translated: CAWSLGLASYD. The whole CDR3 sequence is CAWSLGLASYDYTF. The whole variable domain, filled in from reference TRBV30 and TRBJ1-2, reads SQTIHQWPATLVQPVGSPLSLECTVEGTSNPNLYWYRQAAGRGLQLLFYSVGIGQISSEVPQNLSASRPQDRQFILSSKKLLLSDSGFYLCAWSLGLASYDYTFGSGTRLTVV.

This clone was seen ten or more times. The CDR3 end lies 3 residues beyond the end of the read and is filled in from the germline J gene. The chain recombines TRBV20-1 with TRBJ2-1; 10 positions match TRBD2. Trimming removed 2 bases from V and 7 bases from J; junction bases left unmatched: 8. Germline V gene data show CDR1 as DFQATT and CDR2 as SNEGSKA (reference sequence). This CDR3 is built from 15 residues. The CDR3 reads CSARLLAGPRNEQFF. The DNA read from the CDR3 is TGCAGTGCTAGACTACTAGCGGGACCCAGGAATGAG.

This clone was recorded at least ten times. CDR3 sequence reads: CSVQGATSGPQETQYF. Incomplete CDR3 DNA: TGCAGCGTCCAAGGCGCGACTAGCGGACCCCAAGAGACC. The genes are TRBV29-1 and TRBJ2-5; 9 bases line up with TRBD2. The DNA ends 3 residues before the CDR3 does, and the rest of the CDR3 is filled in from the germline J gene. Germline V lookup: CDR1 SQVTM, CDR2 ANQGSEA. The CDR3 sequence is 16 residues long. V was clipped by 6 bases and J by 1 base; unmatched bases: 12.

The sample holds many counts of this clone. The sequence runs out 3 residues before the end of the CDR3; the remainder is reconstructed from the germline J gene. The chain recombines TRBV5-1 with TRBJ2-3; 9 nucleotides line up with TRBD2. Germline assignment: CDR1 SGHRS and CDR2 YFSETQ. This CDR3 region has 18 residues. Losses at the gene ends were 1 base for V and 5 bases for J; bases not matched to a gene: 14. This CDR3 reads CASSLNSGRILRKDTQYF. The part of the CDR3 DNA that was read is TGCGCCAGCAGCTTGAATAGCGGGAGAATCTTGAGAAAAGATACG.

This clone was recorded many times. The read is 3 residues too short to cover the CDR3 end, so that end is filled in from the germline J gene. The chain links TRBV30 to TRBJ2-2; 8 bases match TRBD2. There are 15 residues in the CDR3. Losses at the gene ends were 5 bases for V and 2 bases for J; bases not matched to a gene: 7. Germline-derived CDR1 and CDR2 are GTSNPN and SVGIG (reference sequence). Here the CDR3 reads CAWVRREVNTGELFF. The CDR3 DNA, read in part, is TGTGCCTGGGTCCGGCGGGAGGTTAACACCGGGGAG.

The table lists this clone with a few counts. The read ends 3 residues shy of where the CDR3 ends; the end is completed using the germline J gene. This rearrangement joins TRBV20-1 to TRBJ2-1; 15 bases line up with TRBD2. The V gene's germline CDR1 is DFQATT and CDR2 SNEGSKA (reference sequence). The V segment lost 7 bases and the J segment 7 bases; nucleotides outside the gene matches: 2. CDR3 size: 13 residues. The sequenced CDR3 bases are TGCAGTGGGACTAGCGGGAGGGAAAATGAG. This encodes CSGTSGRENE. The entire CDR3 sequence reads CSGTSGRENEQFF.

This clone has ten or more counts. The read ends 3 residues before the CDR3 terminus; that terminus is restored from the germline J gene. The V gene is TRBV6-1, the J gene TRBJ2-1, with 9 bases lining up with TRBD1. The ends lost 6 bases at V and 8 bases at J; junction bases unmatched: 8. The CDR3 length is 14 residues. Germline V gene data show CDR1 as MNHNS and CDR2 as SASEGT. The CDR3 sequence is CASRERDRVYEQFF. The sequenced part of the CDR3 DNA is TGTGCCAGCAGGGAACGGGACAGGGTATATGAG.

This clone was seen ten or more times. With the read ending 3 residues before the CDR3 end, the germline J gene is used to fill in that end. The chain links TRBV18 to TRBJ2-7; TRBD1 aligns across 10 bases. Trimming at V came to 6 bases and at J to 0 bases, leaving 5 bases not matched to a gene. The CDR3 is made up of 15 amino acids. CDR1 KGHSH and CDR2 LQKENI come from the germline V gene. Here the CDR3 reads CASSVGQGSSYEQYF. The covered CDR3 bases are TGTGCCAGCTCGGTGGGACAGGGGAGCTCCTACGAG. Filled out from reference TRBV18 and TRBJ2-7, the complete variable domain reads NAGVMQNPRHLVRRRGQEARLRCSPMKGHSHVYWYRQLPEEGLKFMVYLQKENIIDESGMPKERFSAEFPKEGPSILRIQQVVRGDSAAYFCASSVGQGSSYEQYFGPGTRLTVT.

This clone occurred many times. The read halts 3 residues ahead of the CDR3 end, with the missing end drawn from the germline J gene. The V and J genes are TRBV5-1 and TRBJ2-5; TRBD1 matches 8 bases. V was pared by 0 bases and J by 4 bases, with 5 bases of the junction left unmatched. There are 15 residues in the CDR3. Germline loops: CDR1 SGHRS, CDR2 YFSETQ. The DNA read from the CDR3 is TGCGCCAGCAGCTTGGCAGGGGGCGCGGGAGAGACC. The encoded protein is CASSLAGGAGET. The entire CDR3 is CASSLAGGAGETQYF. The whole variable domain, remainder taken from reference TRBV5-1 and TRBJ2-5, is KAGVTQTPRYLIKTRGQQVTLSCSPISGHRSVSWYQQTPGQGLQFLFEYFSETQRNKGNFPGRFSGRQFSNSRSEMNVSTLELGDSALYLCASSLAGGAGETQYFGPGTRLLVL.

This clone came up many times. The same CDR3 is also encoded by other DNA sequences in this sample. CDR3 region: CASSYQGARGYTF. The part of the CDR3 DNA that was read is TGTGCCAGCAGCTACCAGGGGGCGAGGGGC. This chain joins TRBV7-2 and TRBJ1-2, with 8 bases that match TRBD1. Read data end 3 residues before the CDR3 end; the end is taken from the germline J gene. There are 13 residues in the CDR3. In germline, CDR1 is SGHTA, CDR2 FQGNSA.

This clone was counted many times. Read coverage stops 3 residues before the CDR3 terminus; the germline J gene supplies the remainder. The rearrangement joins TRBV30 to TRBJ2-2; TRBD1 matches at 7 bases. The CDR3 is made up of 15 amino acids. V shed 2 bases, J shed 0 bases, and the junction held 3 bases outside the gene matches. Germline V gives CDR1 GTSNPN, CDR2 SVGIG (reference sequence). Partial CDR3 DNA: TGTGCCTGGAGTTCCGGGACAGCGAACACCGGGGAG. Translation: CAWSSGTANTGE. The CDR3 in its entirety is CAWSSGTANTGELFF.

A remark on this clone: This clone may be a read error of a much larger clone one base away. The read ends 3 residues shy of where the CDR3 ends; the end is completed using the germline J gene. Additional DNA sequences in this sample encode the identical CDR3. This chain uses TRBV5-1 with TRBJ1-3; D unclear. CDR1 is SGHRS, CDR2 YFSETQ, per germline. This CDR3 has 14 residues. The CDR3 reads CASSFSSSGNTIYF. The sequenced part of the CDR3 DNA is TGCGCCAGCAGCTTTAGCTCCTCTGGAAACACG. Full variable domain (remainder filled in from reference TRBV5-1 and TRBJ1-3): KAGVTQTPRYLIKTRGQQVTLSCSPISGHRSVSWYQQTPGQGLQFLFEYFSETQRNKGNFPGRFSGRQFSNSRSEMNVSTLELGDSALYLCASSFSSSGNTIYFGEGSWLTVV.

This clone was counted many times. The sequence runs out 3 residues before the end of the CDR3; the remainder is reconstructed from the germline J gene. The chain combines TRBV5-1 with TRBJ2-1; 8 nucleotides line up with TRBD1. Germline values: CDR1 SGHRS, CDR2 YFSETQ. The V and J ends lost 4 bases and 7 bases, in that order; junction bases with no gene match: 7. This CDR3 comprises 14 residues. The CDR3 loop is CASSTGTGGNEQFF. The DNA read from the CDR3 is TGCGCCAGCAGCACAGGGACAGGTGGAAATGAG.

This clone was counted at least ten times. The sequence runs out 3 residues before the end of the CDR3; the remainder is reconstructed from the germline J gene. The chain combines TRBV19 with TRBJ2-6, with D maybe TRBD1 (6 bases). The CDR3 sequence is 14 residues long. Germline assignment: CDR1 LNHDA and CDR2 SQIVND (reference sequence). CDR3: CASSPSDSSPVLTF. CDR3 DNA (partial): TGTGCCAGTAGTCCGTCGGACAGCAGCCCAGTC.

This clone was counted many times. The DNA ends 3 residues before the CDR3 does, and the rest of the CDR3 is filled in from the germline J gene. V gene TRBV7-3 combines with J gene TRBJ2-3; D perhaps matches TRBD2 (5 bases). The ends were cut back, 3 bases at V and 0 bases at J, with 7 bases in the middle. The CDR3 covers 14 residues. Germline loops: CDR1 SGHTA, CDR2 FQGTGA. The sequenced part of the CDR3 DNA is TGTGCCAGCAGCTTCAGCGGCAGCACAGATACG. This gives the protein CASSFSGSTDT. The full CDR3 protein reads CASSFSGSTDTQYF.

This clone was found many times. Relative to the germline gene, one junction end is altered; a read error may explain this. The CDR3 region is CASSPGTSGTGELFF. CDR3 DNA (partial): TGCGCCAGCAGCCCCGGGACTAGCGGTACCGGGGAG. The chain has TRBV4-2 and TRBJ2-2; the match to TRBD2 covers 11 bases. The sequenced fragment ends 3 residues before the CDR3 boundary, so the rest is inferred from the germline J gene. The germline gives CDR1 LGHNA, CDR2 YNFKEQ. The CDR3 sequence is 15 residues long.

This clone was seen many times. The missing CDR3 end, 3 residues past where the read stops, is filled in from the germline J gene. The V call is TRBV11-2, the J call TRBJ1-2; tentative D call: TRBD1 (6 bases). V gave up 4 bases and J gave up 7 bases, with 16 bases separating them. Germline V gene data show CDR1 as SGHAT and CDR2 as FQNNGV. The CDR3 extends over 14 amino acids. The part of the CDR3 DNA that was read is TGTGCCAGCAGCTCAACTACAGGGATAGCTGGC. It encodes CASSSTTGIAG. The CDR3 in its entirety is CASSSTTGIAGYTF.

This clone was counted between two and nine times. One end of the junction varies from germline; a read error may be responsible. Sequencing ends 3 residues short of the CDR3 end; the germline J gene provides the rest. Within the sample, other DNA sequences also encode this same CDR3. V gene TRBV18 combines with J gene TRBJ1-3; 8 bases are a match to TRBD1. Germline lookup yields CDR1 KGHSH and CDR2 LQKENI. The CDR3 is made up of 16 amino acids. Partial CDR3 DNA: TGTGCCAGCTCACCTCGACAGGGGACGTCTGGAAACACA. This translates into CASSPRQGTSGNT. The whole CDR3 is CASSPRQGTSGNTIYF.

This clone appeared a few times. The CDR3 is cut off 3 residues early in the read; its end comes from the germline J gene. The chain joins TRBV2 to TRBJ2-2; tentatively, D is TRBD1 (5 bases). The germline gives CDR1 SNHLY, CDR2 FYNNEI. V dropped 8 bases and J dropped 5 bases, with 18 bases sitting between them. The CDR3 consists of 15 residues. The CDR3 bases that were read are TGTGCCAGCCGAGGACACCTCTCCGGAACCGGGGAG. As protein: CASRGHLSGTGE. The whole CDR3 sequence is CASRGHLSGTGELFF.

The table lists this clone with many counts. The CDR3 extends 3 residues past the end of the read, so its final part is completed from the germline J gene. The chain employs TRBV7-9 and TRBJ2-3; 7 positions agree with TRBD1. Per the germline V gene, CDR1 is SEHNR and CDR2 is FQNEAQ (reference sequence). Trimming took 5 bases from V and 3 from J; bases not matched to a gene: 5. The length of the CDR3 is 14 residues. The sequenced part of the CDR3 DNA is TGTGCCAGCAGCGCGGACAGGCCAACAGATACG. It specifies CASSADRPTDT. The complete CDR3 protein is CASSADRPTDTQYF.

As concerns this clone: From the germline J gene comes the end of the CDR3, since the read stops 3 residues before it. The V and J genes are TRBV7-9 and TRBJ2-3, with TRBD1 matching over 10 bases. The germline V gene encodes CDR1 SEHNR and CDR2 FQNEAQ (reference sequence). The CDR3 is 14 residues long. CDR3 bases read: TGTGCCAGCAGCTGGGACAGGGGACAAGAGACG. It yields the protein CASSWDRGQET. The entire CDR3 reads CASSWDRGQETQYF.

This clone was recorded a few times. From the germline J gene comes the end of the CDR3, since the read stops 3 residues before it. The chain carries TRBV5-1 and TRBJ1-3; D remains ambiguous. Deletions cut 1 base from V and 0 bases from J, with 8 bases between. The V gene's germline CDR1 is SGHRS and CDR2 YFSETQ. The CDR3 sequence is 15 residues long. The CDR3 DNA, read in part, is TGCGCCAGCAGCTTGCAGGCCAGCTCTGGAAACACC. This gives the protein CASSLQASSGNT. The complete CDR3 sequence is CASSLQASSGNTIYF.

This clone came up many times. The sequenced fragment ends 3 residues before the CDR3 boundary, so the rest is inferred from the germline J gene. The chain links TRBV19 to TRBJ2-2, with TRBD1 as a possible D gene (5 bases). The germline gives CDR1 LNHDA, CDR2 SQIVND (reference sequence). Trimming left V 5 bases short and J 5 bases short, with 15 bases between. CDR3 length: 15 amino acids. The sequenced part of the CDR3 DNA is TGTGCCAGTAGTCCCTCCAACGACAGAACCGGGGAG. Residues: CASSPSNDRTGE. The CDR3 as a whole reads CASSPSNDRTGELFF.

This clone occurred many times. Sequencing ends 3 residues short of the CDR3 end; the germline J gene provides the rest. The chain recombines TRBV11-3 with TRBJ2-1, with 11 bases identical to TRBD2. J was trimmed by 7 bases and V by 5 bases; bases with no gene match: 7. Per the germline V gene, CDR1 is SGHNT and CDR2 is YENEEA. CDR3 length equals 15 residues. CDR3 in amino acids: CASSTGLAVENEQFF. CDR3 bases read: TGTGCCAGCAGCACGGGACTAGCGGTCGAAAATGAG. The whole variable domain, filled in from reference TRBV11-3 and TRBJ2-1, reads EAGVVQSPRYKIIEKKQPVAFWCNPISGHNTLYWYLQNLGQGPELLIRYENEEAVDDSQLPKDRFSAERLKGVDSTLKIQPAELGDSAVYLCASSTGLAVENEQFFGPGTRLTVL.

This clone was counted ten times or more. Read sequence stops 3 residues before the CDR3 end, and the germline J gene provides the missing end. The chain couples TRBV19 to TRBJ2-7; D is unclear. Germline CDR1 reads LNHDA; CDR2 reads SQIVND (reference sequence). V shed 4 bases and J shed 0 bases, with 13 bases lying between them. The length of the CDR3 is 15 residues. The CDR3 is CASSTNQAYSYEQYF. Partial CDR3 DNA: TGTGCCAGTAGTACAAATCAGGCTTACTCCTACGAG. Variable domain in full (rest from reference TRBV19 and TRBJ2-7): DGGITQSPKYLFRKEGQNVTLSCEQNLNHDAMYWYRQDPGQGLRLIYYSQIVNDFQKGDIAEGYSVSREKKESFPLTVTSAQKNPTAFYLCASSTNQAYSYEQYFGPGTRLTVT.

This clone has ten or more counts. The read is 3 residues too short to cover the CDR3 end, so that end is filled in from the germline J gene. V gene TRBV5-1 combines with J gene TRBJ1-1; TRBD1 aligns across 7 bases. The CDR3 extends over 15 amino acids. V lost 4 bases and J lost 0; bases outside the gene matches: 6. Looked up from germline, CDR1 is SGHRS and CDR2 is YFSETQ. Partial CDR3 DNA: TGCGCCAGCAGCCCGCCGGGACAGATGAACACTGAA. It codes for CASSPPGQMNTE. The entire CDR3 protein reads CASSPPGQMNTEAFF.

This clone occurred many times. The CDR3 end lies 3 residues beyond the end of the read and is filled in from the germline J gene. V is TRBV5-4 and J is TRBJ2-1; TRBD1 is a possible D gene (5 bases). Germline loops: CDR1 SGHNT, CDR2 YYREEE (reference sequence). V lost 2 bases, J lost 5 bases, and 8 bases lay in between. The CDR3 is 13 residues long. The CDR3 bases that were read are TGTGCCAGCAGCTTCGGCAGGGACAATGAG. This encodes CASSFGRDNE. Given in full, the CDR3 is CASSFGRDNEQFF.